The source of this T cell receptor (beta chain) is a study of blood T cell repertoires in COVID-19. Background on the study: Samples representing acute and convalescent COVID-19 were sourced from the United States, Italy and Spain. T cells, B-cell-depleted T cells, or PBMCs supplied cDNA or gDNA.

This clone was seen just once. CDR3 length: 15 residues. V gave up 8 bases and J gave up 3 bases; unmatched junction bases: 9. Germline loops: CDR1 LNHDA, CDR2 SQIVND (reference sequence). Sequencing used immunoSEQ multiplex PCR; TCRdb keeps in-frame clones, though not all of them. The sample contains under 120,000 clones, 69% of which appear only once. Material for sequencing was peripheral blood. This sequence was found in a man of 80 years or more with acute or convalescent COVID-19. J is TRBJ2-3 and V is TRBV19; 9 positions match TRBD2. The CDR3 nucleotides read TGTGCCAGTGGCTCTAGCGGGGCCCGGACAGATACGCAGTATTTT. It yields the protein CASGSSGARTDTQYF.